This TCR beta chain originates from a study of cytomegalovirus exposure and HLA in healthy donors. Study observations and caveats: Researchers reported from a later analysis that most CMV-associated TCR beta chains appeared HLA-restricted. Previously analyzed data showed that most TCR beta V segments were productive at a frequency of about 87% or about 30%.

Though nominally healthy at sampling, donors likely had unrecorded immune exposures. As concerns this clone: Its target is unknown.

PCR amplification relied on 60 Vbeta primers (plus 13 Jbeta primers). Per the original methods: A follow-up analysis tallied some 80 million unique TCR beta chains, 8.5 million to 14 million shared. Sequencing was performed with immunoSEQ multiplex PCR; in TCRdb, only in-frame clones are kept and a portion is missing. From that table come the V and J calls and clone size; the DNA was used to work out D and trimming. This sample has 93,000 or so clones, with around 67% found just once. V lost 5 bases, J lost 3 bases, and 13 bases lay in between. The germline CDR1 and CDR2 sequences are SGHAT and FQNNGV. The CDR3 has 14 amino acids.

The receptor's source is a woman aged 50 to 60 in good health and CMV-seronegative. Source material: PBMCs. The chain recombines TRBV11-2 with TRBJ1-2; D possibly corresponds to TRBD1 (6 bases). CDR3 in amino acids: CASSADRLDYGYTF. DNA for the CDR3: TGTGCCAGCAGCGCGGACAGATTAGACTATGGCTACACCTTC.